One and the same sample provided the 19 T cell receptor beta chains below, sequenced in a study of T-cell reconstitution after alpha-beta-depleted transplantation in children. The authors prepared the TCRbeta library with unique molecular identifiers. Using its own MiXCR run on the PCR reads, TCRdb lists one record per CDR3 protein. The sample lists 450,000 to 600,000 distinct CDR3 sequences; over 9.5% were seen once. This specimen was PBMCs, taken before TCRalphabeta/CD19-depleted stem cell transplant. The receptors derive from a child aged 2-9 years with inherited bone marrow failure, due to receive a stem cell transplant.

The chain joins TRBV7-2 to TRBJ2-4, with D unclear. There are 16 residues in the CDR3. Germline V gives CDR1 SGHTA, CDR2 FQGNSA. The ends were cut back, 0 bases at V and 8 bases at J, with 17 bases in the middle. The CDR3 loop is CASSLASLGMQDIQYF. In DNA form, the CDR3 reads TGTGCCAGCAGCTTAGCGTCGCTAGGTATGCAGGACATTCAGTACTTC.

This clonotype came up a few times. The chain has TRBV12-3 or TRBV12-4 and TRBJ2-7; TRBD2 matches at 7 bases. V lost 5 bases to trimming and J lost 2 bases; unmatched junction nucleotides: 6. CDR3 length: 14 residues. CDR3 loop: CASSGRDYPYEQYF. The CDR3 DNA reads as TGTGCCAGCAGTGGCCGGGACTACCCCTACGAGCAGTACTTC.

At least ten counts were recorded for this clonotype. This chain's CDR3 is CASSLDEQFF. CDR3 nucleotides: TGTGCCAGCAGCTTGGATGAGCAGTTCTTC. The chain uses TRBV5-6 and TRBJ2-1, with unresolved D. CDR1 SGHDT and CDR2 YYEEEE come from the germline V gene. Trimming removed 0 bases at V and 8 bases at J, with 0 bases between. The CDR3 has 10 residues.

This clonotype was recorded many times. The chain carries TRBV11-3 and TRBJ1-5; possibly TRBD1 for D (5 bases). Germline V gives CDR1 SGHNT, CDR2 YENEEA. The V and J ends lost 6 bases and 1 base respectively, with 13 bases between them. The CDR3 has 15 amino acids. The CDR3 sequence is CASSCGAASNQPQHF. As DNA, the CDR3 is TGTGCCAGCAGTTGCGGGGCAGCCAGCAATCAGCCCCAGCATTTT.

Many counts were recorded for this clonotype. The V and J genes are TRBV10-3 and TRBJ1-1; weak D call: TRBD1 (6 bases). The CDR3 consists of 15 residues. With 4 bases removed from V and 2 bases from J, the gap between germline ends came to 14 bases. Germline CDR1 is ENHRY and CDR2 is SYGVKD. The DNA of the CDR3 is TGTGCCATCAGTGGGGGACAAAGGATAAACACTGAAGCTTTCTTT. Its protein product is CAISGGQRINTEAFF.

This clonotype showed up many times. The chain uses TRBV4-3 and TRBJ2-7; 7 nucleotides agree with TRBD2. The J segment lost 4 bases and the V segment lost 2 bases, leaving 8 bases of the junction unmatched. The germline CDR1 and CDR2 sequences are LGHNA and YSLEER. This CDR3 contains 15 residues. The CDR3 here is CASSQLREGLYEQYF. Here the CDR3 DNA reads TGCGCCAGCAGCCAACTGAGGGAGGGCCTATACGAGCAGTACTTC.

This clonotype has a count of ten or more. The V and J genes are TRBV6-2 or TRBV6-3 and TRBJ2-1; a possible D gene is TRBD1 (5 bases). Trimming pared 2 bases from V and 7 bases from J, leaving 9 bases between. From germline, CDR1 is MNHEY and CDR2 SVGEGT. The CDR3 runs to 13 residues. The CDR3 sequence: CASSYRQKNEQFF. The CDR3 DNA follows: TGTGCCAGCAGTTACCGACAGAAAAATGAGCAGTTCTTC.

There are many counts of this clonotype. V and J are TRBV20-1 and TRBJ2-7; D is perhaps TRBD1 (6 bases). This CDR3 comprises 14 residues. Germline CDR1 reads DFQATT; CDR2 reads SNEGSKA (reference sequence). The CDR3 is CSETPVEGAYEQYF. CDR3 nucleotides: TGCAGCGAAACCCCGGTTGAGGGGGCCTACGAGCAGTACTTC.

Ten or more counts support this clonotype. The chain recombines TRBV4-3 with TRBJ2-5, with D tentatively TRBD2 (6 bases). The CDR3 contains 16 residues. The germline V and J ends were trimmed by 1 base and 5 bases, with 17 bases remaining between them. The V gene's germline CDR1 is LGHNA and CDR2 YSLEER. CDR3 DNA sequence: TGCGCCAGCAGCCAAGTGTTCGGGAGCGGGCAGGAGACCCAGTACTTC. This encodes CASSQVFGSGQETQYF.

This clonotype was observed many times. This rearrangement joins TRBV20-1 to TRBJ2-1; unclear D gene. CDR1 and CDR2 (germline): DFQATT, SNEGSKA (reference sequence). This CDR3 contains 14 residues. Trimming removed 6 bases from V and 6 bases from J, with 18 bases in between. The CDR3 reads CSAPPGTSPNEQFF. The CDR3 region has the DNA TGCAGTGCCCCACCCGGAACTTCCCCCAATGAGCAGTTCTTC.

This clonotype was seen repeatedly, ten times or more. The rearrangement joins TRBV5-1 to TRBJ2-2, with 9 nucleotides matching TRBD1. The trim removed 4 bases at V and 4 bases at J, leaving 11 bases unmatched. In germline, CDR1 is SGHRS, CDR2 YFSETQ. The CDR3 totals 17 residues. CDR3 nucleotides: TGCGCCAGCAGCCCCCGGACAGGGGATAAAGGCACCGGGGAGCTGTTTTTT. Encoded protein: CASSPRTGDKGTGELFF.

This chain uses TRBV29-1 with TRBJ1-3; no clear D. The germline CDR1 and CDR2 sequences are SQVTM and ANQGSEA. The V end lost 5 bases, the J end lost 5 bases, and 13 bases lay between the germline ends. The CDR3 sequence is 13 residues long. The CDR3 region is CSVYLGGRNTIYF. CDR3 DNA: TGCAGCGTTTACCTGGGCGGAAGAAACACCATATATTTT.

As regards this clonotype: A read error may produce the germline difference seen at one junction end. The V call is TRBV28, the J call TRBJ1-2, with 9 bases lining up with TRBD1. The CDR3 contains 13 residues. Germline CDR1 MDHEN, CDR2 SYDVKM. As DNA, the CDR3 is TGTGCCGGCAGTTCGTACCGGGACAGGGATTCCACCTTC. It codes for CAGSSYRDRDSTF.

This clonotype has at least ten counts. This chain uses TRBV2 with TRBJ1-2; D not certain. CDR3 length: 12 amino acids. The V gene's germline CDR1 is SNHLY and CDR2 FYNNEI. V was cut by 6 bases and J by 8 bases, with 13 bases left in between. Here the CDR3 reads CASRIKMRGYTF. CDR3 DNA sequence: TGTGCCAGCAGGATCAAAATGAGGGGCTACACCTTC. The entire variable domain, with the rest obtained from reference TRBV2 and TRBJ1-2, is as follows: EPEVTQTPSHQVTQMGQEVILRCVPISNHLYFYWYRQILGQKVEFLVSFYNNEISEKSEIFDDQFSVERPDGSNFTLKIRSTKLEDSAMYFCASRIKMRGYTFGSGTRLTVV.

This clonotype occurred many times. This chain links TRBV4-3 with TRBJ2-7; D call uncertain. CDR3 length: 15 amino acids. CDR1 is LGHNA, CDR2 YSLEER, per germline. V lost 0 bases and J 3 bases, leaving 12 bases between the germline ends. The CDR3 bases are TGCGCCAGCAGCCAAGAGGGTGGGCCGGGCTACGAGCAGTACTTC. Its protein is CASSQEGGPGYEQYF.

In this sample, this clonotype turned up many times. The chain carries TRBV5-1 and TRBJ1-5, with D perhaps matching TRBD1 (5 bases). Trimming stripped 2 bases from V and 6 bases from J, with 9 bases between. Germline-derived CDR1 and CDR2 are SGHRS and YFSETQ. This CDR3 spans 13 amino acids. CDR3 sequence reads: CASSFEGVQPQHF. CDR3 DNA sequence: TGCGCCAGCAGCTTCGAAGGGGTTCAGCCCCAGCATTTT.

A single count supports this clonotype. The rearrangement links TRBV12-3 or TRBV12-4 to TRBJ1-1; perhaps TRBD1 as D (5 bases). V dropped 2 bases and J dropped 1 base, with 11 bases sitting between them. CDR3 length: 15 residues. Here the CDR3 reads CASSLRDRPNTEAFF. The CDR3 DNA sequence: TGTGCCAGCAGTTTACGGGACCGCCCGAACACTGAAGCTTTCTTT.

This clonotype occurred many times. The rearrangement uses TRBV20-1 and TRBJ2-7; TRBD2 matches 9 bases. CDR3 length equals 13 residues. After removal of 1 base from V and 6 bases from J, the junction contained 4 bases not matched to a gene. CDR1 is DFQATT and CDR2 is SNEGSKA in the germline V gene (reference sequence). CDR3 DNA sequence: TGCAGTGCTAGAGGGTTAGCGGGAGCCGAGCAGTACTTC. It translates to CSARGLAGAEQYF.

This clonotype appeared a few times. The V call is TRBV19, the J call TRBJ1-1; maybe TRBD1 (6 bases). The germline CDR1 and CDR2 sequences are LNHDA and SQIVND (reference sequence). The CDR3 covers 12 residues. Trimming took 3 bases from V and 5 from J, leaving 7 bases between them. The CDR3 sequence: CASSIQGTEAFF. For the CDR3, the DNA is TGTGCCAGTAGTATCCAGGGGACTGAAGCTTTCTTT.